This record looks at one TCR beta chain sequence and its context. Its antigen is not identified. This specimen comes from a study of T-cell memory formation after mild COVID-19. Study conclusions and caveats: Researchers found some responding clones in pre-infection memory, a sign that cross-reactive memory joined.

TCRdb analysed the 5' RACE reads with MiXCR anew, one entry per CDR3 protein. The sample contains fewer than 350,000 distinct CDR3 sequences, about 16% of which appear only once. Per germline, CDR1 SGHKS and CDR2 YYEKEE (reference sequence). The CDR3 loop spans 15 amino acids. Losses at the gene ends were 4 bases for V and 7 bases for J; bases not matched to a gene: 10. The source material was PBMCs or a T cell subset sorted from them (not recorded which). The sequence came from a man between 18 and 35 years old who had mild COVID-19 (a few samples of this study predate the infection). Cell type and time point are not known. The rearrangement uses TRBV5-5 and TRBJ1-4; 7 bases align to TRBD1. DNA for the CDR3: TGTGCCAGCAGCCCCAGACAGGGCCCTTCTGAAAAACTGTTTTTT. It codes for CASSPRQGPSEKLFF.